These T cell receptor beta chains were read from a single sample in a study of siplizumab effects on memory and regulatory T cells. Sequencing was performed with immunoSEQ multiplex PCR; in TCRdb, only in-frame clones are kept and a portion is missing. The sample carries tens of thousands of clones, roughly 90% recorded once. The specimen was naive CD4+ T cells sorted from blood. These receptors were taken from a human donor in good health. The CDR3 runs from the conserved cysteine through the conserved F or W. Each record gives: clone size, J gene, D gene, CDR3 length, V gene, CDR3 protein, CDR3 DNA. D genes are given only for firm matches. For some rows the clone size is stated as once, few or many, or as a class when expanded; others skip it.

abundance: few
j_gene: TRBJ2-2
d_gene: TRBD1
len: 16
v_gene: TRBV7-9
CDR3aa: CASSSLQGANTGELFF
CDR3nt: TGTGCCAGCAGCTCACTACAGGGGGCAAACACCGGGGAGCTGTTTTTT

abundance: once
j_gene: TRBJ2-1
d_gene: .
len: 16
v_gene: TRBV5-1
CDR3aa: CASSSYWQSTYNEQFF
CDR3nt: TGCGCCAGCAGCTCGTATTGGCAGAGTACCTACAATGAGCAGTTCTTC

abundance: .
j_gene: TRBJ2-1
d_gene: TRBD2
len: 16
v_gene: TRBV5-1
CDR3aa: CASSSLTSGGLNEQFF
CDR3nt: TGCGCCAGCAGTTCCTTGACTAGCGGGGGGCTCAATGAGCAGTTCTTC

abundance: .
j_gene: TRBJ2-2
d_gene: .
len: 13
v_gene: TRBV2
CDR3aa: CASCKINTGELFF
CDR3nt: TGTGCCAGCTGCAAGATTAACACCGGGGAGCTGTTTTTT

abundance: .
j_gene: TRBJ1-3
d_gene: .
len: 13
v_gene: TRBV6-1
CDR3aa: CATASGGRNTIYF
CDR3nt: TGTGCCACAGCCTCGGGGGGGCGAAACACCATATATTTT

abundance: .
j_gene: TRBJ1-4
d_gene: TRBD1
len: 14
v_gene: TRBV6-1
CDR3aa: CASSEGQGGEKLFF
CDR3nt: TGTGCCAGCAGTGAAGGACAGGGAGGGGAAAAACTGTTTTTT

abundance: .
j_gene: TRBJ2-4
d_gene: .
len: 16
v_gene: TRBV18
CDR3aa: CASSPPSLPSVNIQYF
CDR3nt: TGTGCCAGCTCACCACCTAGTCTTCCCTCGGTAAACATTCAGTACTTC

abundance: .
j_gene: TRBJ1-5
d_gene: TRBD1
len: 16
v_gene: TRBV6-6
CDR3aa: CASSQSPGQGIVAQHF
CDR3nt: TGTGCCAGCAGTCAGAGCCCGGGACAGGGGATCGTGGCCCAGCATTTT

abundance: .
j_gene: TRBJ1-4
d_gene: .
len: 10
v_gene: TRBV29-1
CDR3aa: CSVKQEKLFF
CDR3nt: TGCAGCGTGAAGCAGGAAAAACTGTTTTTT

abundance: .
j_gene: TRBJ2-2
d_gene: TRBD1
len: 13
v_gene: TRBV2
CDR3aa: CASRDRDAGELFF
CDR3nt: TGTGCCAGCAGGGACAGGGATGCCGGGGAGCTGTTTTTT

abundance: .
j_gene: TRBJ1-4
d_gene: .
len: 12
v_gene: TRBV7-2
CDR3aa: CASSRPGEKLFF
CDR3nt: TGTGCCAGCAGCCGTCCAGGGGAAAAACTGTTTTTT

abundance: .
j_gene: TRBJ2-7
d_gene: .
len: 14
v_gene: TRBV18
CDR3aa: CASSPRSTVYEQYF
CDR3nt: TGTGCCAGCTCACCACGGTCGACAGTATACGAGCAGTACTTC

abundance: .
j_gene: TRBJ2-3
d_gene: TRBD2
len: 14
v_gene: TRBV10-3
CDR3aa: CAISDSGGTDTQYF
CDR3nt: TGTGCCATCAGTGATAGCGGGGGCACAGATACGCAGTATTTT

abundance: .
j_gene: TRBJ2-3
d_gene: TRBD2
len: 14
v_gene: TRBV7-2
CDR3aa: CASSPQTSADTQYF
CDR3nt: TGTGCCAGCAGCCCACAGACTAGCGCAGATACGCAGTATTTT

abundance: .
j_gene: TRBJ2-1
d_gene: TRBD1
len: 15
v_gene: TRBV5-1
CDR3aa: CASSFGDRGINEQFF
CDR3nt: TGCGCCAGCAGCTTCGGGGACAGGGGGATCAATGAGCAGTTCTTC

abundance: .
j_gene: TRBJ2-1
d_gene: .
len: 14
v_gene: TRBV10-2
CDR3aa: CASTGKRSYNEQFF
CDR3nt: TGCGCCAGCACGGGAAAGCGCTCCTACAATGAGCAGTTCTTC

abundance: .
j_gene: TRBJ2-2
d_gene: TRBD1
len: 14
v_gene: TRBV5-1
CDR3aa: CASSPGTVTGELFF
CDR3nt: TGCGCCAGCAGCCCGGGGACAGTCACCGGGGAGCTGTTTTTT

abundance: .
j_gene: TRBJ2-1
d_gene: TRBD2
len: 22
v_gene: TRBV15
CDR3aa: CATSRGLFSGRTHTISYNEQFF
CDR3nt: TGTGCCACCAGCAGAGGCCTTTTTAGCGGGAGGACTCATACGATTTCCTACAATGAGCAGTTCTTC

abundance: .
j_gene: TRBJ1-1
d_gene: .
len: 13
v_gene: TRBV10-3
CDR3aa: CAIHNRENTEAFF
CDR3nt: TGTGCCATACACAACAGGGAGAATACTGAAGCTTTCTTT

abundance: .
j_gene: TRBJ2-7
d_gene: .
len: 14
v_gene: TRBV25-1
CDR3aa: CASSEFRGGGEQYF
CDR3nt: TGTGCCAGCAGTGAATTTAGGGGAGGGGGCGAGCAGTACTTC

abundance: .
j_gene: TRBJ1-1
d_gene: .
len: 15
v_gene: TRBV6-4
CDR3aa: CASSDSIGTNTEAFF
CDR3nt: TGTGCCAGCAGTGACTCGATCGGGACGAACACTGAAGCTTTCTTT

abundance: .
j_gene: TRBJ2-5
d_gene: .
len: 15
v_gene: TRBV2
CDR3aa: CASSDLGIMGETQYF
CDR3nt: TGTGCCAGCAGTGATCTTGGGATTATGGGGGAGACCCAGTACTTC

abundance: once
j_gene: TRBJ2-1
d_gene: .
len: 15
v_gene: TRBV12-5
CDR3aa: CASGPLGGRYNEQFF
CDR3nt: TGTGCTAGTGGGCCGCTCGGGGGGCGTTACAATGAGCAGTTCTTC

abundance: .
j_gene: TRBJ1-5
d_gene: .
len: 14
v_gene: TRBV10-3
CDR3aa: CAISGRDSNQPQHF
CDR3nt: TGTGCCATCAGTGGGAGGGATAGCAATCAGCCCCAGCATTTT

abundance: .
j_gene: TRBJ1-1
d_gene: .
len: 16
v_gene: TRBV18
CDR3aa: CASSQREGMEHTEAFF
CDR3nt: TGTGCCAGCTCACAGCGGGAGGGAATGGAACACACTGAAGCTTTCTTT

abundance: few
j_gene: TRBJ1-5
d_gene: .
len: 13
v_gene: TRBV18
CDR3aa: CASSGGSNQPQHF
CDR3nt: TGTGCCAGCTCCGGGGGAAGCAATCAGCCCCAGCATTTT

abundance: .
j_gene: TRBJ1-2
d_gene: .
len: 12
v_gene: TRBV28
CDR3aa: CASSPSSSGYTF
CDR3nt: TGTGCCAGCAGTCCCTCGTCATCAGGCTACACCTTC

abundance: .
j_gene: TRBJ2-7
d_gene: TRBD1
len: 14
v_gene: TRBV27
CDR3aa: CASSLFQGAGEQYF
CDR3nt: TGTGCCAGCAGTTTATTCCAGGGGGCTGGCGAGCAGTACTTC

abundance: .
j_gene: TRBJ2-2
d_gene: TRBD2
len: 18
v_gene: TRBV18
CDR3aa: CASSPLNLAGRDTGELFF
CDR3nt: TGTGCCAGCTCACCACTGAACCTAGCGGGACGGGACACCGGGGAGCTGTTTTTT

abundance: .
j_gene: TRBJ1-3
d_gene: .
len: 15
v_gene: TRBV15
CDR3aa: CATSADIGSGNTIYF
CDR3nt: TGTGCCACCAGCGCAGACATCGGGTCTGGAAACACCATATATTTT

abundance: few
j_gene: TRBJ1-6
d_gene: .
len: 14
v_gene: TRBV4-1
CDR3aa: CASSQVQGVSPLHF
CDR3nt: TGCGCCAGCAGCCAAGTACAGGGCGTGTCACCCCTCCACTTT

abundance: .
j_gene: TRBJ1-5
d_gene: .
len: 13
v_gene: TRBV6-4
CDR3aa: CASSSQGNQPQHF
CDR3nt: TGTGCCAGCAGTTCACAAGGCAATCAGCCCCAGCATTTT

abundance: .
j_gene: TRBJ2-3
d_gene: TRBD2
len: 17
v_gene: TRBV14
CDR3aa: CASSLAGGPFGTDTQYF
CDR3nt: TGTGCCAGCAGCCTAGCGGGAGGGCCCTTTGGCACAGATACGCAGTATTTT

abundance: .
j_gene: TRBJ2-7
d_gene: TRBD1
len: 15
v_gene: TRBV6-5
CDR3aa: CASSYGWDRGYEQYF
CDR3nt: TGTGCCAGCAGTTACGGATGGGACAGGGGCTACGAGCAGTACTTC

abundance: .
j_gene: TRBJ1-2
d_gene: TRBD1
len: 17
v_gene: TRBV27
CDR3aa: CASSRITPQRQGGGYTF
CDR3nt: TGTGCCAGCAGCCGGATCACTCCCCAAAGACAGGGTGGTGGCTACACCTTC

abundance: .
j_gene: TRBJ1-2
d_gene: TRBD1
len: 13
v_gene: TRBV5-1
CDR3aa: CASSPGTAYGYTF
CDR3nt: TGCGCCAGCAGCCCGGGGACAGCCTATGGCTACACCTTC

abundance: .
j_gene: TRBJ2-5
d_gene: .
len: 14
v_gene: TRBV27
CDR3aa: CASNNFGSGETQYF
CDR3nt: TGTGCCAGCAACAATTTCGGATCTGGAGAGACCCAGTACTTC

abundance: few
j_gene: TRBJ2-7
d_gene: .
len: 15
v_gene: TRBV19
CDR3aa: CASCHRGTAAYEQYF
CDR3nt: TGTGCCAGTTGCCATAGGGGCACAGCGGCCTACGAGCAGTACTTC

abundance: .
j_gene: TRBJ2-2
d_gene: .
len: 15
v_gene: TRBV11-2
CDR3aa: CASSMGTQNTGELFF
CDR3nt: TGTGCCAGCAGCATGGGGACCCAGAACACCGGGGAGCTGTTTTTT

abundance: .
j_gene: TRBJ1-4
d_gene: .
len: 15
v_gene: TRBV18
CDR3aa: CASSPSVGESEKLFF
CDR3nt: TGTGCCAGCTCACCCTCGGTGGGGGAAAGTGAAAAACTGTTTTTT

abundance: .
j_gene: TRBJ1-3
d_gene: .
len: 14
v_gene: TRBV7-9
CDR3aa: CASSLGSSGNTIYF
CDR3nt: TGTGCCAGCAGCCTTGGATCCTCTGGAAACACCATATATTTT

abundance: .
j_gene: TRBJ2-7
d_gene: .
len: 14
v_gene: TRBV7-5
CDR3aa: CARSPLREDYEQYF
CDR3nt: TGTGCCAGAAGTCCCCTGAGGGAGGACTACGAGCAGTACTTC

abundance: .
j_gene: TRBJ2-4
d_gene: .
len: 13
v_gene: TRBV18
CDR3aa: CASSPPDMFSQYF
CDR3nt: TGTGCCAGCTCACCGCCAGACATGTTCTCTCAGTACTTC